Below, one T cell receptor beta chain is given with its context. Germline V lookup: CDR1 LGHNA, CDR2 YSLEER. V shed 0 bases and J shed 7 bases, with 12 bases lying between them. The CDR3 extends over 15 amino acids. Sequencing was performed with immunoSEQ multiplex PCR; in TCRdb, only in-frame clones are kept and a portion is missing. The table has 200,000 to 250,000 clones, 75% to 85% seen once. The data derive from a study of blood T cell repertoires in COVID-19. Overall study context: Acute and convalescent COVID-19 specimens originated in the United States, Italy and Spain.

J is TRBJ1-4 and V is TRBV4-3; D gene unclear. The sequence was collected from a woman younger than 45 with COVID-19, enrolled during active disease. The sample was peripheral blood. CDR3 nucleotide sequence: TGCGCCAGCAGCCAAGATCCGGGGATGGGTGAAAAACTGTTTTTT. Translated: CASSQDPGMGEKLFF.